This paragraph reports one TCR beta chain. Generated by immunoSEQ multiplex PCR, the TCRdb table keeps only in-frame clones and is missing some. This table holds some 420,000 clones, over 75% found once. This sample was taken from a study of Ad26.COV2.S vaccination and SARS-CoV-2 variants. The treatment here: roughly 20 received Ad26.COV2.S at low or high dose, single or two shots; about 5 received placebo; per-sample allocation not given. Day 63 following the first vaccine or placebo injection was when the samples were taken. Based in Boston, the donor was an adult of 18-55 years. An Ad26 vector expressing Wuhan-strain SARS-CoV-2 spike served as the vaccine. The CDR3 is made up of 15 amino acids. Germline lookup yields CDR1 KGHSH and CDR2 LQKENI. The V end lost 3 bases, the J end lost 3 bases, and 15 bases lay between the germline ends.

Here the sequenced sample was peripheral blood, taken in a trial of Ad26.COV2.S vaccine versus placebo. The sequence was obtained from a person between 18 and 60 years old who received the Ad26.COV2.S COVID-19 vaccine or a placebo. The rearrangement joins TRBV18 to TRBJ2-7, with D tentatively TRBD2 (6 bases). In nucleotides, the CDR3 is TGTGCCAGCTCACCGGGCCAGGGAGGTTACTACGAGCAGTACTTC. It yields the protein CASSPGQGGYYEQYF. Based on the CDR3 plus reference TRBV18 and TRBJ2-7, the full variable domain is NAGVMQNPRHLVRRRGQEARLRCSPMKGHSHVYWYRQLPEEGLKFMVYLQKENIIDESGMPKERFSAEFPKEGPSILRIQQVVRGDSAAYFCASSPGQGGYYEQYFGPGTRLTVT.